The 16 T cell receptor beta chains in this list originate from one sample, sequenced in a study of T cell changes during pregnancy in multiple sclerosis. Generated by immunoSEQ multiplex PCR, the TCRdb table keeps only in-frame clones and is missing some. The table lists 30,000 to 45,000 clones, 75% to 95% of them singletons. The specimen comprised CD8+ T cells from peripheral blood mononuclear cells, sampled after pregnancy. All receptors come from a female donor with multiple sclerosis, enrolled in a pregnancy study.

The chain combines TRBV13 with TRBJ1-5; 7 nucleotides line up with TRBD1. The V gene end was trimmed by 0 bases and the J gene end by 7 bases; junction bases not matched to a gene: 6. The germline V gene has CDR1 PRHDT and CDR2 FYEKMQ (reference sequence). There are 15 residues in the CDR3. The CDR3 spells CASSLGGDSSQPQHF. CDR3 nucleotide sequence: TGTGCCAGCAGCTTAGGCGGGGACAGTAGCCAGCCCCAGCATTTT.

The chain is built from TRBV9 and TRBJ2-1; 10 bases are a match to TRBD2. Germline V gene sequence: CDR1 SGDLS, CDR2 YYNGEE. The CDR3 is 18 residues long. V shed 2 bases, J shed 6 bases, and the junction held 14 bases outside the gene matches. The CDR3 reads CASSVSGRAGGNGNEQFF. In DNA form, the CDR3 reads TGTGCCAGCAGCGTCAGCGGGAGGGCCGGGGGGAACGGCAATGAGCAGTTCTTC.

The chain has TRBV11-2 and TRBJ2-3, with D possibly being TRBD1 (5 bases). V was shortened by 3 bases and J by 4 bases, with 11 bases between the two germline ends. CDR1 and CDR2 from the germline V gene are SGHAT and FQNNGV. The CDR3 extends over 14 amino acids. CDR3 region: CASSFRQGPDTQYF. The CDR3 DNA reads as TGTGCCAGCAGCTTTCGGCAGGGCCCAGATACGCAGTATTTT.

The chain is built from TRBV2 and TRBJ2-1, with 11 nucleotides matching TRBD1. Per germline, CDR1 SNHLY and CDR2 FYNNEI. The CDR3 spans 15 residues. J lost 4 bases, V lost 6 bases, and 5 bases had no gene match. This CDR3 is CASSGGTGGYNEQFF. The CDR3 DNA reads as TGTGCCAGCAGCGGCGGGACAGGGGGATACAATGAGCAGTTCTTC. The full variable domain, with the rest looked up from reference TRBV2 and TRBJ2-1, is EPEVTQTPSHQVTQMGQEVILRCVPISNHLYFYWYRQILGQKVEFLVSFYNNEISEKSEIFDDQFSVERPDGSNFTLKIRSTKLEDSAMYFCASSGGTGGYNEQFFGPGTRLTVL.

The chain links TRBV27 to TRBJ2-7; D possibly corresponds to TRBD1 (5 bases). Germline V gives CDR1 MNHEY, CDR2 SMNVEV (reference sequence). V lost 8 bases, J lost 0 bases, and 17 bases lay in between. The CDR3 length is 15 residues. CDR3 bases: TGTGCCAGCTCCCTGGGGCGGTACGGCTCCTACGAGCAGTACTTC. This translates into CASSLGRYGSYEQYF.

The chain recombines TRBV13 with TRBJ2-3; 7 bases map to TRBD2. Trimming removed 5 bases from V and 1 base from J; junction bases left unmatched: 6. Germline V lookup: CDR1 PRHDT, CDR2 FYEKMQ (reference sequence). This CDR3 contains 15 residues. CDR3 residues: CASSNRDYGTDTQYF. The CDR3, as DNA: TGTGCCAGCAGCAACCGGGACTACGGCACAGATACGCAGTATTTT.

V and J are TRBV30 and TRBJ2-1; 8 positions agree with TRBD1. V lost 2 bases, J lost 6 bases, and 6 bases stayed unmatched. The CDR3 is made up of 14 amino acids. Looked up from germline, CDR1 is GTSNPN and CDR2 is SVGIG (reference sequence). CDR3 in DNA: TGTGCCTGGAGTACAGGGGGTCCAGGCAATGAGCAGTTCTTC. This codes for CAWSTGGPGNEQFF. The full variable domain, rest sourced from reference TRBV30 and TRBJ2-1, is SQTIHQWPATLVQPVGSPLSLECTVEGTSNPNLYWYRQAAGRGLQLLFYSVGIGQISSEVPQNLSASRPQDRQFILSSKKLLLSDSGFYLCAWSTGGPGNEQFFGPGTRLTVL.

The genes are TRBV11-1 and TRBJ2-2; 8 nucleotides agree with TRBD2. The CDR3 loop spans 16 amino acids. Germline CDR1 and CDR2: SGHAT and FQDESV (reference sequence). V trimming: 0 bases; J trimming: 5 bases; junction bases outside the gene matches: 5. The CDR3 loop reads CASSLARASGTGELFF. CDR3 coding DNA: TGTGCCAGCAGCTTAGCGCGGGCTAGCGGGACCGGGGAGCTGTTTTTT. The full variable domain, its missing parts supplied by reference TRBV11-1 and TRBJ2-2, is EAEVAQSPRYKITEKSQAVAFWCDPISGHATLYWYRQILGQGPELLVQFQDESVVDDSQLPKDRFSAERLKGVDSTLKIQPAELGDSAMYLCASSLARASGTGELFFGEGSRLTVL.

The rearrangement uses TRBV19 and TRBJ1-5; TRBD1 aligns across 9 bases. CDR3 size: 21 residues. The germline V gene encodes CDR1 LNHDA and CDR2 SQIVND (reference sequence). Germline trimming cut 5 bases from V and 7 bases from J; bases unmatched to any gene: 27. CDR3 coding DNA: TGTGCCAGTAGTCCACCTACCCGGGACAGGGTGGCCCTTTGGCCGTGGCAGCCCCAGCATTTT. It is translated as CASSPPTRDRVALWPWQPQHF.

The J gene is TRBJ1-4, the V gene TRBV4-1; D remains unclear. Germline V CDR1 and CDR2: MGHRA, YSYEKL. The CDR3 contains 14 residues. V lost 2 bases, J lost 4 bases, and 8 bases lay in between. CDR3 DNA sequence: TGCGCCAGCAGCCAAAGAGCCCTTAATGAAAAACTGTTTTTT. Amino acids: CASSQRALNEKLFF.

The chain links TRBV7-9 to TRBJ1-2; tentative D call: TRBD1 (5 bases). CDR1 and CDR2 from the germline V gene are SEHNR and FQNEAQ (reference sequence). The ends were cut back, 5 bases at V and 4 bases at J, with 8 bases in the middle. The CDR3 sequence is 12 residues long. DNA of the CDR3: TGTGCCAGCAGCCCAGACAGCTATGGCTACACCTTC. Translated, it gives CASSPDSYGYTF. Using reference TRBV7-9 and TRBJ1-2 for the parts outside the CDR3, the full variable domain is DTGVSQNPRHKITKRGQNVTFRCDPISEHNRLYWYRQTLGQGPEFLTYFQNEAQLEKSRLLSDRFSAERPKGSFSTLEIQRTEQGDSAMYLCASSPDSYGYTFGSGTRLTVV.

This sequence joins TRBV5-4 and TRBJ2-5; 8 nucleotides agree with TRBD2. Trimming cost V 3 bases and J 4 bases; bases outside gene matches: 14. This CDR3 has 17 amino acids. Germline lookup yields CDR1 SGHNT and CDR2 YYREEE (reference sequence). The CDR3 DNA is TGTGCCAGCAGCTCCCGGGGGGGGAGGGGGTCCCGAGAGACCCAGTACTTC. It yields the protein CASSSRGGRGSRETQYF.

The gene calls are TRBV28 and TRBJ2-7, with TRBD1 matching over 8 bases. The CDR3 covers 15 residues. After removal of 8 bases from V and 3 bases from J, the junction contained 12 bases not matched to a gene. Germline CDR1 and CDR2: MDHEN and SYDVKM. Here the CDR3 DNA reads TGTGCCAGCCACAACCCGGGACAGGACCACTACGAGCAGTACTTC. Amino acid sequence: CASHNPGQDHYEQYF.

The chain couples TRBV7-9 to TRBJ2-5; tentative D call: TRBD1 (5 bases). The CDR3 sequence is 15 residues long. CDR1 is SEHNR, CDR2 FQNEAQ, per germline (reference sequence). The V gene lost 5 bases and the J gene lost 2 bases, with 15 bases spanning the gap. The CDR3, as DNA: TGTGCCAGCAGCCCCCGGCCGACAGAACAAGAGACCCAGTACTTC. Translated: CASSPRPTEQETQYF.

The gene calls are TRBV28 and TRBJ2-7, with D possibly matching TRBD1 (6 bases). Per the germline V gene, CDR1 is MDHEN and CDR2 is SYDVKM. V lost 6 bases and J 4 bases, leaving 16 bases between the germline ends. This CDR3 has 14 amino acids. CDR3 DNA: TGTGCCAGCAGGTCGCAGGGGTTCGGGTACGAGCAGTACTTC. This encodes CASRSQGFGYEQYF.

This clone was observed a single time. The V and J genes are TRBV7-6 and TRBJ2-2; 10 nucleotides match TRBD1. The CDR3 is 16 residues long. Germline V gene lookup returns CDR1 SGHVS and CDR2 FNYEAQ. V was clipped by 5 bases and J by 4 bases; unmatched bases: 7. The DNA of the CDR3 is TGTGCCAGCAGCACGACAGGGGGCTTAGTCACCGGGGAGCTGTTTTTT. This encodes CASSTTGGLVTGELFF.